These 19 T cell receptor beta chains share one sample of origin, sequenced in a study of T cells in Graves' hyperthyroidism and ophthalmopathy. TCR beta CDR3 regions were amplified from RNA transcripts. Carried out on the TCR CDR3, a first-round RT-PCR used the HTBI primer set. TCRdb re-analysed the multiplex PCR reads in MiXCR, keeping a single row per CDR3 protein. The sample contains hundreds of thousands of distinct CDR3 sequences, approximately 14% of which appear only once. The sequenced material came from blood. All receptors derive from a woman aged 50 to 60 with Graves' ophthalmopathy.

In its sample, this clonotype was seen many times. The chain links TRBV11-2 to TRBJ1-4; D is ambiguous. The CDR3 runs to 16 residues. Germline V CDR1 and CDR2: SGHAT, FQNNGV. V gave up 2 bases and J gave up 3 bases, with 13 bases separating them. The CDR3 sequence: CASSLPRRAPNEKLFF. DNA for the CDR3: TGTGCCAGCAGCTTACCCCGGAGGGCACCTAATGAAAAACTGTTTTTT.

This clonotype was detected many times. Written as DNA, the CDR3 is TGTGCCAGCAGCTTAGGTTTTAGGGCCTACGAGCAGTACTTC. Its translation: CASSLGFRAYEQYF. The rearrangement links TRBV7-9 to TRBJ2-7, with D hard to call. Trimming pared 1 base from V and 2 bases from J, leaving 9 bases between. The germline CDR1 and CDR2 sequences are SEHNR and FQNEAQ (reference sequence). This CDR3 spans 14 amino acids. The full variable domain, completed using reference TRBV7-9 and TRBJ2-7, is DTGVSQNPRHKITKRGQNVTFRCDPISEHNRLYWYRQTLGQGPEFLTYFQNEAQLEKSRLLSDRFSAERPKGSFSTLEIQRTEQGDSAMYLCASSLGFRAYEQYFGPGTRLTVT.

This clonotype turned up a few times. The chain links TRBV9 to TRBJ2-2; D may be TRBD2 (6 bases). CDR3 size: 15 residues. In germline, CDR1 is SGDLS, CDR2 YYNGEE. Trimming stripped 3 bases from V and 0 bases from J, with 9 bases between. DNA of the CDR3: TGTGCCAGCAGCGGCGGGACTGCGAACACCGGGGAGCTGTTTTTT. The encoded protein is CASSGGTANTGELFF.

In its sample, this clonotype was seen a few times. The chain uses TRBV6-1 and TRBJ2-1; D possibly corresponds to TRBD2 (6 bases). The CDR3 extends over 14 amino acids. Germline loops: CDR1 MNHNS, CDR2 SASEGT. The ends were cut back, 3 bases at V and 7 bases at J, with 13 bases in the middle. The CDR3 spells CASSDRLATNEQFF. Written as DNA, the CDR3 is TGTGCCAGCAGTGATAGGCTAGCGACGAATGAGCAGTTCTTC.

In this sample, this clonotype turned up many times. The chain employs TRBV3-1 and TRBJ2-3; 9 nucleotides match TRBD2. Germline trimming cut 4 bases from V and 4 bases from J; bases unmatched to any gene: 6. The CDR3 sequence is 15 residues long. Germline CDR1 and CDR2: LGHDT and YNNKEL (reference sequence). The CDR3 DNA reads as TGTGCCAGCAGCCCCTTGTTAGCGGGAGCAGATACGCAGTATTTT. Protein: CASSPLLAGADTQYF.

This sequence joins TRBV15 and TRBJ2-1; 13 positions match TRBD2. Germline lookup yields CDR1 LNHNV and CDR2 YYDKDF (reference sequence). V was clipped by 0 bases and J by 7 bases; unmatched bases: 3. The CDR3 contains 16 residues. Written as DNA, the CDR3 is TGTGCCACCAGCAGAGATAGGGGACTAGCGGGAAATGAGCAGTTCTTC. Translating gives CATSRDRGLAGNEQFF.

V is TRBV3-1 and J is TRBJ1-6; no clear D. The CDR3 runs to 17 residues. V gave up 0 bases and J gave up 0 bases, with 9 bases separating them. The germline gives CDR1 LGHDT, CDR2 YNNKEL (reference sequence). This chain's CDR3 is CASSQDLWSSYNSPLHF. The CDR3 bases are TGTGCCAGCAGCCAAGACTTGTGGAGCTCCTATAATTCACCCCTCCACTTT.

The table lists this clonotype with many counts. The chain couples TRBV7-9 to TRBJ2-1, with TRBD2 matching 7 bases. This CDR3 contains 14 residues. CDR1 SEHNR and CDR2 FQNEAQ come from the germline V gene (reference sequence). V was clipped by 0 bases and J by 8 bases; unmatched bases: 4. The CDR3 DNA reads TGTGCCAGCAGCTTAGCGTGGGGAGGGGATGAGCAGTTCTTC. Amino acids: CASSLAWGGDEQFF.

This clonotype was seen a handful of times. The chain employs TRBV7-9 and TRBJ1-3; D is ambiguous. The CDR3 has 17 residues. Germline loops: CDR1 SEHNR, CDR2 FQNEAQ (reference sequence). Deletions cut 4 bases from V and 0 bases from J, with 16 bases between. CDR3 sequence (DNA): TGTGCCAGCAGCTGGCCCGGACTGGCGAGCTCTGGAAACACCATATATTTT. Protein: CASSWPGLASSGNTIYF.

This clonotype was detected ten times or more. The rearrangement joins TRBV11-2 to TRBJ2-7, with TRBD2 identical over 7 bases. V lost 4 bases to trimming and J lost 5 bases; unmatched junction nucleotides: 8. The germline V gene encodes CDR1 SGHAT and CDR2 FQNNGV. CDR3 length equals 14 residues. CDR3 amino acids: CASSWGGSSDEQYF. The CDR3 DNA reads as TGTGCCAGCAGCTGGGGCGGGAGTAGCGACGAGCAGTACTTC.

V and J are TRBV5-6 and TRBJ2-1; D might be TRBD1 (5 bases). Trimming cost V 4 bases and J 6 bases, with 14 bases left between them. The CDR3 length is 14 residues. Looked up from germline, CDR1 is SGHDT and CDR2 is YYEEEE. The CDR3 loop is CASSQGAGSNEQFF. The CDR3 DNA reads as TGTGCCAGCAGCCAAGGGGCCGGAAGCAATGAGCAGTTCTTC.

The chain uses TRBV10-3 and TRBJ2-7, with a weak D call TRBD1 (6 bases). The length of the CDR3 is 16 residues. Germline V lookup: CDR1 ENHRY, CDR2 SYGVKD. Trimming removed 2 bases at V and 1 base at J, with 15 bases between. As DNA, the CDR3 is TGTGCCATCAGTGAGCTGGGGGCAGGTTTTTCCTACGAGCAGTACTTC. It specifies CAISELGAGFSYEQYF.

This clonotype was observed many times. For the CDR3, the DNA is TGTGCCAGCAGTTATTCACAGGGGCGTTACGAGCAGTACTTC. It specifies CASSYSQGRYEQYF. The gene calls are TRBV28 and TRBJ2-7; TRBD1 matches 7 bases. This CDR3 region has 14 residues. V dropped 4 bases and J dropped 4; count of bases not matched to a gene: 7. The germline CDR1 and CDR2 sequences are MDHEN and SYDVKM.

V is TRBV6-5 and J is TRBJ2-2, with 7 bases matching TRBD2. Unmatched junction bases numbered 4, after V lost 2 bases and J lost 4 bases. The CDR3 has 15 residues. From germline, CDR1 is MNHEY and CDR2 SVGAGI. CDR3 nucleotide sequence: TGTGCCAGCAGTTACGACGGGAGGACCACCGGGGAGCTGTTTTTT. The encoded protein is CASSYDGRTTGELFF.

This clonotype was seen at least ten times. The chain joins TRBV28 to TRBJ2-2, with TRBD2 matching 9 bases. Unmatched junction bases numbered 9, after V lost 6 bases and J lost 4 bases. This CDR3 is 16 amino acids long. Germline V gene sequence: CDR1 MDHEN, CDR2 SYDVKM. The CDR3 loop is CASSLLGGRATGELFF. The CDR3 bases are TGTGCCAGCAGCCTCCTGGGCGGGAGGGCCACCGGGGAGCTGTTTTTT.

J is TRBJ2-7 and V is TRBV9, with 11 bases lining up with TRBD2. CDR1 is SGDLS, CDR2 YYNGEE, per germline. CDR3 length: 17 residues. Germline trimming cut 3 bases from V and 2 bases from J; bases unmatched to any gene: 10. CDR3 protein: CASSDIGTSGVAYEQYF. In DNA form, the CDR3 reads TGTGCCAGCAGCGACATCGGGACTAGCGGAGTTGCCTACGAGCAGTACTTC.

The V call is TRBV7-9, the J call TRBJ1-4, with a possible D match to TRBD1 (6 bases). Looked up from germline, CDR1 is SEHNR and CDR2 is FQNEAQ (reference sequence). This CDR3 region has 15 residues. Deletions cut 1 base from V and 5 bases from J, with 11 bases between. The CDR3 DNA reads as TGTGCCAGCAGCTTAGATGGGGGCGCGAATGAAAAACTGTTTTTT. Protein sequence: CASSLDGGANEKLFF.

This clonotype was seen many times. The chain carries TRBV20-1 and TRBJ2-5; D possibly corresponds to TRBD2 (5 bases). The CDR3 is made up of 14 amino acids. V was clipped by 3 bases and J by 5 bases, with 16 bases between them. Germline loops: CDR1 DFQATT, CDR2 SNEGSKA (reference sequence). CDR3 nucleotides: TGCAGTGCTAGGGAGACCGGACCGGGGGAGACCCAGTACTTC. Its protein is CSARETGPGETQYF.

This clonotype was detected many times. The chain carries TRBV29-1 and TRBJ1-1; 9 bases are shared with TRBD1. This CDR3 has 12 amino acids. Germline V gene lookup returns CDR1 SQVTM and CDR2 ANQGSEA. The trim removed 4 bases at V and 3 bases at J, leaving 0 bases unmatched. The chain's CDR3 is CSVGTGDTEAFF. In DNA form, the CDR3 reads TGCAGCGTTGGGACAGGGGACACTGAAGCTTTCTTT. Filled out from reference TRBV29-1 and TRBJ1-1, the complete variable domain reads SAVISQKPSRDICQRGTSLTIQCQVDSQVTMMFWYRQQPGQSLTLIATANQGSEATYESGFVIDKFPISRPNLTFSTLTVSNMSPEDSSIYLCSVGTGDTEAFFGQGTRLTVV.